This TCR beta chain was observed in a study of molecular identifiers for immune sequencing clone quantification (dated by TCRdb to the late 2010s). A note on the overall study: For a replicate experiment, RNA from roughly 18,000 or 92,000 naive CD8 T cells was divided into five aliquots, and four of the five aliquots were sequenced. The study was a methods study using CD8 T cells to benchmark molecular-identifier clustering-based TCR repertoire sequencing (MIDCIRS) and TCR RNA copy counting. The paper as a whole reports these results and caveats: Modeling estimated 2.5 to 3 recovered TCR RNA copies per cell, compared with about 9.8 by digital PCR, which implies about 32% capture efficiency. Even against a background of 800,000 to 1,000,000 naive CD8 T cells, spiked-in Jurkat TCR RNA amounting to a single cell's worth was reported to be detectable. Highly expanded clone sizes could be underestimated if identical TCR molecules share a barcode. Without barcode sub-clustering, chimeric consensus sequences inflated TCR diversity; chimeras reached as high as 47%. Spiked-in Jurkat TCR RNA (approximately eleven copies' worth), which is not part of the donor repertoire, was contained in the naive libraries. In CMV-specific effector cells, clones with more than 20 RNA copies accounted for over 97% of molecules, whereas in naive cells such clones accounted for under 1%.

Libraries of naive CD8 T cells were generated from roughly 21,000 to 960,000 sorted cells, with 10%, 30% or 50% of the purified RNA used. On a BD FACSAria II, naive CD8 T cells were FACS-sorted as CD8+CD4-CCR7+CD45RA+ and collected into RLT Plus buffer. Approximately eleven TCR copies' worth of Jurkat RNA were spiked into roughly 20,000-1,000,000 naive CD8 T cell samples to test detection sensitivity. Enrichment of CD8 T cells was done with RosetteSep CD8+ T Cell Enrichment Cocktail plus Ficoll-Paque, and ACK red cell lysis came afterward. Turning to this clonotype: Its binding antigen is unknown. Base qualities were left out, and no much larger clone turns up one base away.

Library prep was done by PCR. The sequencer was a NextSeq 500. Bulk TCR libraries were prepared as previously described, using TCR primers listed in Table S5. The Qiagen AllPrep DNA/RNA kit was used to purify total RNA. Before analysis, reads from multiple sequencing runs of the same library were pooled. As for the original processing: Only reads with exact TCR constant sequence were kept, trimmed to 150 nt, and grouped by their 12-nt molecular barcodes. Reads within each barcode group were sub-clustered using a 15% Levenshtein threshold, and quality-weighted consensus sequences were constructed for each RNA molecule. Non-functional sequences were discarded, and so were lower-count sequences lying one edit away from another sequence. Based on fitting two negative binomial distributions, any barcode sub-cluster with under 20% of the maximum read count was discarded. The public reads were reprocessed in TCRdb via fastp at Q25 and MiXCR, keeping in-frame beta chains. Every entry covers one CDR3 protein and lists the most common genes and DNA from its rows. The V and J calls shown here were made by TCRdb, not taken from the authors' results. Counted in this sample were over 300,000 distinct CDR3 sequences; 24% of them appeared once. The ten largest clones take up 0.74% of the sample.

Trimming costs V 4 bases and J 4 bases, and their ends lie 10 bases apart. The germline V gene gives CDR1 as LGHNT and CDR2 as FRNRAP. The CDR3 contains 13 residues, cysteine and phenylalanine counted. The retained sequence is limited to the CDR3, 39 bases, with the frame set at the first base. The TCR was taken from a human donor in good health. Some libraries in this study had Jurkat cell RNA spiked in. The source material was naive CD8+ T cells from blood, with Jurkat cell RNA spiked in. What this sample's cell subset or site label stands for: FACS-sorted CD8+CD4-CCR7+CD45RA+ naive T cells. Rearrangement joined TRBV12-5 to TRBJ1-1, with no confidently assigned D gene. The DNA is as follows: TGTGCTAGTGGTTGGGGATTGGGCACTGAAGCTTTCTTT. Protein translation: CASGWGLGTEAFF.